This T cell receptor beta chain appears in the sequencing data of a study of T cell repertoires in cytomegalovirus infection (dated by TCRdb to the late 2010s). Notes on the research overall: Peptide stimulations targeted recently identified HLA-C-restricted CMV epitopes, whose presentation resists viral immunomodulation, together with well-studied HLA-B-restricted epitopes. The HLA type of each donor mattered for the analysis, because public TCR beta signatures pointed to carriage of CMV infection along with the matching HLA type.

Inclusive of the bounding cysteine and phenylalanine, the CDR3 is 17 residues long. Kept here is only the CDR3 DNA, which spans 51 bases and is read in frame from base 1. For this chain, trimming is 4 bases at the V end and 4 bases at the J end, and the number of junction bases without a gene match is 16. Reading the germline V gene gives CDR1 MDHEN and CDR2 SYDVKM. The meaning of the sample's treatment or condition label: in vitro stimulation with specific CMV peptide epitopes to enrich CMV-specific T cells. Broad study findings and their caveats: In the ex vivo response, HLA-C-restricted CMV-specific TCR beta clonotypes were dominant, and in two of eight donors the single most frequent clonotype came from this HLA-C-restricted group. In both this cohort and an independent cohort of 350 to 400 donors, the cumulative frequency of public TCR beta family members distinguished carriers of CMV infection plus the relevant HLA type.

The sequencer was an Illumina HiSeq 1500. The raw public reads went through TCRdb reprocessing: fastp at Q25, MiXCR clone calling, in-frame beta chains kept. Rows with one shared CDR3 protein collapse into an entry with the most common genes and DNA. Counted in this sample were roughly 500,000 distinct CDR3 sequences; about 42% of them appeared once. The ten largest make up around 45% of the sample. This clonotype has a handful of counts. The antigen it binds to is not known. Base qualities are not recorded, but no much larger clone differs from it by a single base. The sequence is built from TRBV28 and TRBJ2-7; TRBD2 fits 7 bases in the junction. Sequencing used cultured PBMCs, obtained from culture after CMV antigen stimulation. This clonotype originated in a human donor in good health (CMV status not recorded). Some clones in this sample may be carry-over from other donors' samples. CDR3 protein: CASSYGGGDYVLYEQYF. At the DNA level, the sequence is TGTGCCAGCAGTTATGGGGGGGGGGACTACGTACTTTACGAGCAGTACTTC.